A selection of T cell receptor beta chains follows, all from one sample in a study of T cell changes during pregnancy in multiple sclerosis. Sequenced by immunoSEQ multiplex PCR; TCRdb stores in-frame clones only, minus some. The sample records about 57,000 clones, 85% to 95% being singletons. The material was peripheral blood, obtained after pregnancy. Receptor source: a female donor in good health, enrolled as a control in a pregnancy study. Each CDR3 is given with its conserved first and last residue. A D gene is named only where the DNA matches it firmly. Expanded clones are given a class, and other clones once, few, many or no size at all.

CDR3 protein: CASSTGQGEIYEQYF; CDR3 DNA: TGCGCCAGCAGCACCGGACAGGGGGAAATCTACGAGCAGTACTTC; V gene: TRBV5-1; D gene: TRBD1; clone size: -; J gene: TRBJ2-7
CDR3 protein: CASSVRLAGGPSQETQYF; CDR3 DNA: TGTGCCAGCAGCGTTCGACTAGCGGGGGGACCGAGCCAAGAGACCCAGTACTTC; V gene: TRBV13; D gene: TRBD2; clone size: -; J gene: TRBJ2-5
CDR3 protein: CASGFSGSSYNEQFF; CDR3 DNA: TGTGCCAGCGGATTTAGCGGGAGCTCCTACAATGAGCAGTTCTTC; V gene: TRBV19; D gene: TRBD2; clone size: -; J gene: TRBJ2-1
CDR3 protein: CASSSRQGGYTEAFF; CDR3 DNA: TGTGCCAGCAGCTCGAGACAGGGAGGATACACTGAAGCTTTCTTT; V gene: TRBV28; D gene: TRBD1; clone size: -; J gene: TRBJ1-1
CDR3 protein: CASIRTGSSYEQYF; CDR3 DNA: TGTGCCAGCATACGGACGGGGAGCTCCTACGAGCAGTACTTC; V gene: TRBV2; D gene: -; clone size: once; J gene: TRBJ2-7
CDR3 protein: CASSLDLTGVTNEKLFF; CDR3 DNA: TGTGCCAGCAGCTTGGATCTAACAGGCGTAACTAATGAAAAACTGTTTTTT; V gene: TRBV7-6; D gene: -; clone size: -; J gene: TRBJ1-4
CDR3 protein: CATSRTGGPGEKLFF; CDR3 DNA: TGTGCCACCAGCAGAACAGGGGGTCCGGGTGAAAAACTGTTTTTT; V gene: TRBV15; D gene: TRBD1; clone size: -; J gene: TRBJ1-4
CDR3 protein: CAISESAEQYF; CDR3 DNA: TGTGCCATCAGTGAGTCGGCCGAGCAGTACTTC; V gene: TRBV10-3; D gene: -; clone size: -; J gene: TRBJ2-7
CDR3 protein: CASTRRGLGETQYF; CDR3 DNA: TGTGCCAGCACCCGGAGGGGACTGGGGGAGACCCAGTACTTC; V gene: TRBV7-8; D gene: -; clone size: -; J gene: TRBJ2-5
CDR3 protein: CASSLRGGRTYNEQFF; CDR3 DNA: TGTGCCAGCAGCTTGAGGGGGGGAAGGACCTACAATGAGCAGTTCTTC; V gene: TRBV7-3; D gene: -; clone size: -; J gene: TRBJ2-1
CDR3 protein: CASRTTGFANYGYTF; CDR3 DNA: TGTGCCAGCAGAACTACAGGGTTTGCTAACTATGGCTACACCTTC; V gene: TRBV28; D gene: -; clone size: -; J gene: TRBJ1-2
CDR3 protein: CATSRDQAGGYNEQFF; CDR3 DNA: TGTGCCACCAGCAGAGATCAAGCGGGGGGGTACAATGAGCAGTTCTTC; V gene: TRBV15; D gene: TRBD2; clone size: -; J gene: TRBJ2-1
CDR3 protein: CASSRGQGGTEAFF; CDR3 DNA: TGCGCCAGCAGCCGGGGACAGGGGGGCACTGAAGCTTTCTTT; V gene: TRBV5-1; D gene: TRBD1; clone size: -; J gene: TRBJ1-1
CDR3 protein: CASSPNRVGVLNTEAFF; CDR3 DNA: TGCGCCAGCAGCCCCAACAGGGTGGGGGTCTTGAACACTGAAGCTTTCTTT; V gene: TRBV4-3; D gene: -; clone size: -; J gene: TRBJ1-1
CDR3 protein: CATSRDRTGGTEAFF; CDR3 DNA: TGTGCCACCAGCAGGGATCGGACAGGGGGCACTGAAGCTTTCTTT; V gene: TRBV15; D gene: TRBD1; clone size: -; J gene: TRBJ1-1
CDR3 protein: CASSLPGLAGSEDTQYF; CDR3 DNA: TGTGCCAGCAGCCTCCCGGGACTAGCGGGATCGGAAGATACGCAGTATTTT; V gene: TRBV7-2; D gene: TRBD2; clone size: -; J gene: TRBJ2-3
CDR3 protein: CASIRGSFYNSPLHF; CDR3 DNA: TGTGCCAGCATCCGAGGCAGCTTCTATAATTCACCCCTCCACTTT; V gene: TRBV5-8; D gene: -; clone size: -; J gene: TRBJ1-6
CDR3 protein: CASSIGATSNTGELFF; CDR3 DNA: TGTGCCAGCAGCATTGGGGCAACTTCTAACACCGGGGAGCTGTTTTTT; V gene: TRBV5-4; D gene: -; clone size: -; J gene: TRBJ2-2
CDR3 protein: CASSLEWAAETQYF; CDR3 DNA: TGTGCTAGCAGCTTAGAATGGGCAGCCGAGACCCAGTACTTC; V gene: TRBV7-7; D gene: -; clone size: -; J gene: TRBJ2-5
CDR3 protein: CASGLVRGGGNQPQHF; CDR3 DNA: TGTGCTAGTGGTTTGGTTAGAGGGGGCGGCAATCAGCCCCAGCATTTT; V gene: TRBV12-5; D gene: TRBD1; clone size: -; J gene: TRBJ1-5
CDR3 protein: CASSLAEERGGQSYEQYF; CDR3 DNA: TGTGCCAGCAGCTTGGCCGAGGAGCGGGGGGGCCAATCCTACGAGCAGTACTTC; V gene: TRBV5-6; D gene: TRBD2; clone size: -; J gene: TRBJ2-7
CDR3 protein: CATSRDSRGDGYTF; CDR3 DNA: TGTGCCACCAGCAGAGATTCCAGGGGGGATGGCTACACCTTC; V gene: TRBV15; D gene: TRBD1; clone size: -; J gene: TRBJ1-2
CDR3 protein: CASSPMGTSNPYEQYF; CDR3 DNA: TGTGCCAGCAGCCCCATGGGGACTAGCAACCCCTACGAGCAGTACTTC; V gene: TRBV11-3; D gene: TRBD2; clone size: -; J gene: TRBJ2-7
CDR3 protein: CASTTGESSGNTIYF; CDR3 DNA: TGTGCCAGCACCACAGGGGAGAGCTCTGGAAACACCATATATTTT; V gene: TRBV5-5; D gene: TRBD1; clone size: -; J gene: TRBJ1-3
CDR3 protein: CATSRLPDSVYEQYF; CDR3 DNA: TGTGCCACCAGCAGGCTACCGGACAGCGTCTACGAGCAGTACTTC; V gene: TRBV15; D gene: -; clone size: -; J gene: TRBJ2-7
CDR3 protein: CASSPTGGAYNEQFF; CDR3 DNA: TGCGCCAGCAGCCCGACAGGGGGCGCGTACAATGAGCAGTTCTTC; V gene: TRBV4-3; D gene: TRBD1; clone size: -; J gene: TRBJ2-1
CDR3 protein: CASSLIGGTYEQYF; CDR3 DNA: TGTGCCAGCAGCTTAATAGGGGGAACCTACGAGCAGTACTTC; V gene: TRBV7-9; D gene: -; clone size: few; J gene: TRBJ2-7
CDR3 protein: CASSDPTQAGGHRYEQYF; CDR3 DNA: TGTGCCAGCAGTGACCCGACTCAAGCGGGGGGGCACCGCTACGAGCAGTACTTC; V gene: TRBV25-1; D gene: TRBD2; clone size: -; J gene: TRBJ2-7
CDR3 protein: CASSVAKQGSAGELFF; CDR3 DNA: TGTGCCAGCAGCGTAGCTAAGCAGGGCTCCGCCGGGGAGCTGTTTTTT; V gene: TRBV9; D gene: -; clone size: -; J gene: TRBJ2-2
CDR3 protein: CASSLQAYSNTGELFF; CDR3 DNA: TGTGCCAGCAGCCTACAGGCCTACTCGAACACCGGGGAGCTGTTTTTT; V gene: TRBV7-8; D gene: -; clone size: few; J gene: TRBJ2-2
CDR3 protein: CASSLMESHGYTF; CDR3 DNA: TGTGCCAGCAGTTTAATGGAGTCTCATGGCTACACCTTC; V gene: TRBV28; D gene: -; clone size: -; J gene: TRBJ1-2
CDR3 protein: CASGLGQGGSYEQYF; CDR3 DNA: TGTGCTAGTGGTTTGGGACAGGGTGGTTCCTACGAGCAGTACTTC; V gene: TRBV12-5; D gene: TRBD1; clone size: -; J gene: TRBJ2-7
CDR3 protein: CASKELGQPDTEAFF; CDR3 DNA: TGTGCCAGCAAGGAACTGGGACAGCCGGACACTGAAGCTTTCTTT; V gene: TRBV5-6; D gene: TRBD1; clone size: -; J gene: TRBJ1-1
CDR3 protein: CASSLAGLRSDTEAFF; CDR3 DNA: TGCGCCAGCAGCTTGGCTGGGTTGAGGTCGGACACTGAAGCTTTCTTT; V gene: TRBV5-1; D gene: -; clone size: -; J gene: TRBJ1-1
CDR3 protein: CSVPGQFPGELFF; CDR3 DNA: TGCAGCGTCCCGGGACAGTTCCCCGGGGAGCTGTTTTTT; V gene: TRBV29-1; D gene: TRBD1; clone size: -; J gene: TRBJ2-2
CDR3 protein: CAWSVNRDSPLHF; CDR3 DNA: TGTGCCTGGAGTGTAAACAGGGATTCACCCCTCCACTTT; V gene: TRBV30; D gene: -; clone size: -; J gene: TRBJ1-6
CDR3 protein: CASSWDRTYEQYF; CDR3 DNA: TGCGCCAGCAGCTGGGACAGGACCTACGAGCAGTACTTC; V gene: TRBV5-1; D gene: TRBD1; clone size: -; J gene: TRBJ2-7
CDR3 protein: CASSLGAGETQYF; CDR3 DNA: TGCGCCAGCAGCCTCGGGGCGGGGGAGACCCAGTACTTC; V gene: TRBV5-1; D gene: -; clone size: -; J gene: TRBJ2-5
CDR3 protein: CASSLDRGLGGYTF; CDR3 DNA: TGTGCCAGCAGCTTAGACAGGGGGCTCGGTGGCTACACCTTC; V gene: TRBV7-3; D gene: TRBD1; clone size: once; J gene: TRBJ1-2
CDR3 protein: CASSLTGGVGTEAFF; CDR3 DNA: TGTGCCAGCAGCTTGACAGGGGGCGTTGGCACTGAAGCTTTCTTT; V gene: TRBV7-2; D gene: TRBD1; clone size: once; J gene: TRBJ1-1
CDR3 protein: CASSLGQDEQYF; CDR3 DNA: TGTGCCAGCAGCCTAGGACAGGACGAGCAGTACTTC; V gene: TRBV5-6; D gene: TRBD1; clone size: -; J gene: TRBJ2-7
CDR3 protein: CASSIARQAGSSYNEQFF; CDR3 DNA: TGTGCCAGTAGTATAGCGCGACAAGCGGGGAGCTCCTACAATGAGCAGTTCTTC; V gene: TRBV19; D gene: TRBD2; clone size: -; J gene: TRBJ2-1